What follows are 21 T cell receptor beta chains derived from one specimen sequenced in a study of CD8 T cells in ankylosing spondylitis. TCRdb redid the calling of the 5' RACE reads with MiXCR, one entry per CDR3 protein. Found here are some 130,000 distinct CDR3 sequences, about 7% of them singletons; the top ten hold around 12%. Sequenced sample: blood, either unsorted or a sorted T cell fraction (not recorded which). These receptors all come from a female donor with ankylosing spondylitis or in good health (not recorded which).

There are a few counts of this clonotype. The chain couples TRBV29-1 to TRBJ2-2; D is possibly TRBD2 (7 bases). CDR3 length: 15 amino acids. Germline CDR1 is SQVTM and CDR2 is ANQGSEA. CDR3 sequence (DNA): TGCAGTTCAATCAAGGGGGGGGGAAACACCGGGGAGCTGTTTTTT. Its translation is CSSIKGGGNTGELFF.

Points on this clonotype: A much larger clone is a single base away; this may be a read error. The chain has TRBV20-1 and TRBJ1-2; a weak D match, TRBD1 (5 bases). CDR1 DFQATT and CDR2 SNEGSKA come from the germline V gene (reference sequence). The CDR3 loop spans 13 amino acids. The CDR3 DNA reads as TGCGGTGCTAGAGGTGGCAGGGTGGATGGCTACACCTTC. As protein: CGARGGRVDGYTF.

In its sample, this clonotype was seen many times. V usage is TRBV6-1 and J usage is TRBJ2-2, with D perhaps matching TRBD1 (6 bases). There are 16 residues in the CDR3. The germline V and J ends were trimmed by 2 bases and 5 bases, with 15 bases remaining between them. Per the germline V gene, CDR1 is MNHNS and CDR2 is SASEGT. CDR3 DNA: TGTGCCAGCAGTGAATCTAAAACAGGGTGGACCGGGGAGCTGTTTTTT. Translation gives CASSESKTGWTGELFF.

This clonotype has at least ten counts. V usage is TRBV11-1 and J usage is TRBJ2-7, with D tentatively TRBD2 (6 bases). The CDR3 covers 16 residues. V gave up 4 bases and J gave up 1 base, with 17 bases separating them. The V gene's germline CDR1 is SGHAT and CDR2 FQDESV (reference sequence). The CDR3 nucleotides are TGTGCCAGCAGCTCCCGAACCCGGAGGGGTTCCTACGAGCAGTACTTC. This sequence encodes CASSSRTRRGSYEQYF. Together with reference TRBV11-1 and TRBJ2-7, the CDR3 gives the full variable domain: EAEVAQSPRYKITEKSQAVAFWCDPISGHATLYWYRQILGQGPELLVQFQDESVVDDSQLPKDRFSAERLKGVDSTLKIQPAELGDSAMYLCASSSRTRRGSYEQYFGPGTRLTVT.

This clonotype appeared many times. The V and J genes are TRBV2 and TRBJ2-1; 8 bases agree with TRBD1. Germline CDR1 is SNHLY and CDR2 is FYNNEI. There are 14 residues in the CDR3. V lost 2 bases, J lost 7 bases, and 4 bases stayed unmatched. The CDR3 loop is CASSEQGAWNEQFF. In DNA form, the CDR3 reads TGTGCCAGCAGTGAACAGGGGGCTTGGAATGAGCAGTTCTTC.

The table lists this clonotype with many counts. The V gene is TRBV4-1, the J gene TRBJ1-2; D is ambiguous. The V end was cut by 4 bases, the J end by 2 bases, with 14 bases between. This CDR3 contains 15 residues. Germline values: CDR1 MGHRA, CDR2 YSYEKL. CDR3 protein: CASSRPRAPNYGYTF. DNA of the CDR3: TGCGCCAGCAGCCGACCTAGGGCACCCAACTATGGCTACACCTTC.

This clonotype was counted ten times or more. The chain uses TRBV7-6 and TRBJ2-7; D is uncertain. Germline CDR1 SGHVS, CDR2 FNYEAQ. This CDR3 has 13 residues. Trimming shortened V by 4 bases and J by 5 bases, and 12 bases separated the two germline ends. CDR3 nucleotides: TGTGCCAGCAGCTCCAGGAATTTAGACGAGCAGTACTTC. This encodes CASSSRNLDEQYF. Based on the CDR3 plus reference TRBV7-6 and TRBJ2-7, the full variable domain is GAGVSQSPRYKVTKRGQDVALRCDPISGHVSLYWYRQALGQGPEFLTYFNYEAQQDKSGLPNDRFSAERPEGSISTLTIQRTEQRDSAMYRCASSSRNLDEQYFGPGTRLTVT.

This clonotype has at least ten counts. This chain connects TRBV20-1 to TRBJ2-3, with D perhaps TRBD2 (6 bases). V lost 0 bases and J lost 0, with 13 bases in between. CDR1 is DFQATT and CDR2 is SNEGSKA in the germline V gene (reference sequence). The CDR3 totals 16 residues. The CDR3 region is CSARDPRGISTDTQYF. As DNA, the CDR3 is TGCAGTGCTAGAGATCCTCGGGGGATTAGCACAGATACGCAGTATTTT.

This clonotype was counted ten times or more. The CDR3 sequence is CASSLEGQGVRKLFF. CDR3 DNA: TGTGCCAGCAGCTTAGAGGGACAGGGAGTCCGAAAACTGTTTTTT. V and J are TRBV7-2 and TRBJ1-4; 9 bases match TRBD1. The ends lost 1 base at V and 10 bases at J; junction bases unmatched: 7. The CDR3 loop spans 15 amino acids. Germline V lookup: CDR1 SGHTA, CDR2 FQGNSA. Full variable domain (outside the CDR3, taken from reference TRBV7-2 and TRBJ1-4): GAGVSQSPSNKVTEKGKDVELRCDPISGHTALYWYRQSLGQGLEFLIYFQGNSAPDKSGLPSDRFSAERTGGSVSTLTIQRTQQEDSAVYLCASSLEGQGVRKLFFGSGTQLSVL.

This clonotype was seen a handful of times. This chain uses TRBV12-3 or TRBV12-4 with TRBJ2-1, with TRBD2 identical over 9 bases. V dropped 6 bases and J dropped 6; count of bases not matched to a gene: 9. The CDR3 extends over 15 amino acids. The CDR3 sequence is CASSPSRGGRNEQFF. CDR3 DNA sequence: TGTGCCAGCAGCCCCTCGCGGGGGGGCCGCAATGAGCAGTTCTTC.

This clonotype was detected many times. V is TRBV28 and J is TRBJ2-3; D may be TRBD2 (5 bases). Per germline, CDR1 MDHEN and CDR2 SYDVKM. The ends were cut back, 1 base at V and 4 bases at J, with 12 bases in the middle. This CDR3 contains 15 residues. CDR3 coding DNA: TGTGCCAGCAGTTTATTCTCGGTGGGAGCAGATACGCAGTATTTT. Amino acid sequence: CASSLFSVGADTQYF.

There are many counts of this clonotype. The CDR3 nucleotides are TGTGCCATCAGACTAGGGGACAGCCTCTACGAGCAGTACTTC. Amino acid sequence: CAIRLGDSLYEQYF. V gene TRBV10-3 combines with J gene TRBJ2-7; 7 nucleotides agree with TRBD1. This CDR3 spans 14 amino acids. V dropped 6 bases and J dropped 3; count of bases not matched to a gene: 8. The germline gives CDR1 ENHRY, CDR2 SYGVKD.

This clonotype appeared a few times. This rearrangement joins TRBV11-1 to TRBJ1-6, with 8 bases identical to TRBD1. Germline lookup yields CDR1 SGHAT and CDR2 FQDESV (reference sequence). Trimming took 3 bases from V and 11 from J; bases not matched to a gene: 3. CDR3 length: 13 residues. Here the CDR3 DNA reads TGTGCCAGCAGCTTCCAGGGGGCAACACCCCTCCACTTT. Translating it yields CASSFQGATPLHF.

This clonotype was counted at least ten times. This chain uses TRBV7-2 with TRBJ1-5; possibly TRBD1 for D (6 bases). The ends were cut back, 5 bases at V and 3 bases at J, with 11 bases in the middle. The CDR3 is made up of 14 amino acids. Germline V CDR1 and CDR2: SGHTA, FQGNSA. The DNA of the CDR3 is TGTGCCAGCAGCGCCGGACAGATCAATCAGCCCCAGCATTTT. This sequence encodes CASSAGQINQPQHF.

This clonotype was found a few times. The chain has TRBV2 and TRBJ1-4; D unresolved. The germline CDR1 and CDR2 sequences are SNHLY and FYNNEI. V lost 0 bases and J lost 10, with 12 bases in between. The CDR3 runs 14 residues. The CDR3 DNA follows: TGTGCCAGCAGTGAAGCGGGTAGTGTGGGAAAACTGTTTTTT. Amino acid sequence: CASSEAGSVGKLFF. Using reference TRBV2 and TRBJ1-4 for the parts outside the CDR3, the full variable domain is EPEVTQTPSHQVTQMGQEVILRCVPISNHLYFYWYRQILGQKVEFLVSFYNNEISEKSEIFDDQFSVERPDGSNFTLKIRSTKLEDSAMYFCASSEAGSVGKLFFGSGTQLSVL.

The chain combines TRBV7-9 with TRBJ2-7; TRBD2 might be the D (5 bases). Germline loops: CDR1 SEHNR, CDR2 FQNEAQ (reference sequence). This CDR3 is 9 amino acids long. The CDR3 is CAISAEQYF. CDR3 in DNA: TGTGCAATTAGCGCCGAGCAGTACTTC.

In this sample, this clonotype turned up many times. This chain uses TRBV4-1 with TRBJ1-2, with no clear D. V was trimmed by 6 bases and J by 4 bases, leaving 12 bases between them. This CDR3 is built from 13 residues. From germline, CDR1 is MGHRA and CDR2 YSYEKL. The CDR3: CASRKSTAYGYTF. The CDR3 bases are TGCGCCAGCAGAAAAAGCACAGCCTATGGCTACACCTTC.

This clonotype was counted many times. CDR3 sequence reads: CASSLVPAQGGETQYF. The CDR3 nucleotides read TGTGCCAGCAGTTTAGTCCCCGCCCAGGGAGGTGAGACCCAGTACTTC. The chain is built from TRBV12-3 or TRBV12-4 and TRBJ2-5, with a possible D match to TRBD2 (6 bases). The CDR3 is 16 amino acids. V was trimmed by 1 base and J by 5 bases, leaving 17 bases between them.

The table lists this clonotype with many counts. The rearrangement uses TRBV5-5 and TRBJ1-1; D not resolved. The ends were cut back, 3 bases at V and 4 bases at J, with 10 bases in the middle. CDR1 and CDR2 (germline): SGHKS, YYEKEE (reference sequence). The CDR3 spans 13 residues. CDR3 DNA: TGTGCCAGCAGCTATGCTAGCTTCACTGAAGCTTTCTTT. The encoded protein is CASSYASFTEAFF.

This clonotype was found many times. This sequence joins TRBV6-6 and TRBJ2-7, with a tentative D call TRBD2 (6 bases). Per the germline V gene, CDR1 is MNHNY and CDR2 is SVGAGI (reference sequence). The CDR3 loop spans 11 amino acids. The V end was cut by 4 bases, the J end by 6 bases, with 7 bases between. The DNA of the CDR3 is TGTGCCAGCAGTTTGACTAGCGAGCAGTACTTC. Translation gives CASSLTSEQYF.

The table lists this clonotype with many counts. This chain joins TRBV6-1 and TRBJ2-4, with a possible D match to TRBD1 (6 bases). Trimming shortened V by 3 bases and J by 5 bases, and 17 bases separated the two germline ends. The CDR3 loop spans 16 amino acids. CDR1 and CDR2 (germline): MNHNS, SASEGT. CDR3 in amino acids: CASSDVSGQSENIQYF. In nucleotides, the CDR3 is TGTGCCAGCAGTGACGTAAGCGGACAGTCTGAAAACATTCAGTACTTC.